This T cell receptor beta chain derives from a study of T cell repertoires in cytomegalovirus infection. This clonotype was recorded at least ten times. Germline values: CDR1 MGHRA, CDR2 YSYEKL. The CDR3 runs 21 residues. The J segment lost 7 bases and the V segment lost 1 base, leaving 24 bases of the junction unmatched. TCRdb fed the reads into MiXCR, producing one record per CDR3 protein. The data contain under 600,000 distinct CDR3 sequences, about 15% of them singletons. This clonotype was obtained from a human donor in good health (CMV status not recorded). Some clones in this sample may be carry-over from other donors' samples. The genes are TRBV4-1 and TRBJ2-1, with 8 bases matching TRBD2. Sequenced input: CD8+ T cells from PBMCs. The CDR3 loop reads CASSQGPYREGPYNSGNEQFF. CDR3 DNA sequence: TGCGCCAGCAGCCAAGGTCCCTACCGGGAGGGTCCATACAATTCGGGAAATGAGCAGTTCTTC.